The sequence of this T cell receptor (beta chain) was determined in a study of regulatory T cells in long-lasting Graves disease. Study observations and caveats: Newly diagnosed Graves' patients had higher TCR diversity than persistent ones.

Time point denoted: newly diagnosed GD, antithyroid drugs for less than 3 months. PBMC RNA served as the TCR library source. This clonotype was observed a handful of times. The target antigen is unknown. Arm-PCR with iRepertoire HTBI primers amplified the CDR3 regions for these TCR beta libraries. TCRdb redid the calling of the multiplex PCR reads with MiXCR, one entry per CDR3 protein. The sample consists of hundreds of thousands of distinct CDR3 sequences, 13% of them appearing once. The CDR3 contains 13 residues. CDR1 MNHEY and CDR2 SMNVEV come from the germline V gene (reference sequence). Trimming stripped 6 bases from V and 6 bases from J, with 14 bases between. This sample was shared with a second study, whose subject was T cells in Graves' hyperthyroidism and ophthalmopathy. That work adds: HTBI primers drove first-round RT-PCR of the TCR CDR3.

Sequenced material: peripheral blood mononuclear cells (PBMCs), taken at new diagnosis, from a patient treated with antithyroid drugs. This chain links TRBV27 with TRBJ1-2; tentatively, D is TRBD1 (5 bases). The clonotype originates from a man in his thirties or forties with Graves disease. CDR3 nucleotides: TGTGCCAGCAGCTCATACGGGACCAATGGCTACACCTTC. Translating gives CASSSYGTNGYTF.